A selection of T cell receptor beta chains follows, all from one sample in a study of blood T cell repertoires in COVID-19. Measured with immunoSEQ multiplex PCR; TCRdb has only the in-frame clones, and not every one. In the table there are a few hundred thousand clones, 85% to 90% of which are singletons. Sequencing input: peripheral blood. The receptors shown here come from a man aged 45 to 65 with acute or convalescent COVID-19. CDR3s include the opening cysteine and the closing phenylalanine or tryptophan. A D gene is named only where the DNA matches it firmly. Size values are once, few and many counts, or a class for expanded clones, and some rows have none.

CASSLDSASGNTIYF	TGTGCCAGCAGTCTGGACAGCGCCTCTGGAAACACCATATATTTT	TRBJ1-3	TRBV7-6	.	.
CASSLPGVKANTGELFF	TGTGCCAGCAGCTTGCCGGGAGTCAAGGCGAACACCGGGGAGCTGTTTTTT	TRBJ2-2	TRBV5-6	.	.
CASSSWDSNSPLHF	TGCGCCAGCAGCTCCTGGGACAGCAATTCACCCCTCCACTTT	TRBJ1-6	TRBV5-1	.	TRBD1
CASSLAHAGLAVSTDTQYF	TGCGCCAGCAGCTTGGCCCACGCCGGACTGGCGGTTAGCACAGATACGCAGTATTTT	TRBJ2-3	TRBV5-1	.	.
CASGYQGAYSPLHF	TGTGCCAGTGGATACCAGGGGGCTTATTCACCCCTCCACTTT	TRBJ1-6	TRBV19	.	TRBD1
CASSRHRGLVNTQYF	TGTGCCAGCAGTCGTCACAGGGGGCTGGTAAATACGCAGTATTTT	TRBJ2-3	TRBV6-4	.	TRBD1
CASSLPAGGSYEQYF	TGTGCCAGCAGCTTACCGGCAGGGGGATCCTACGAGCAGTACTTC	TRBJ2-7	TRBV11-2	.	TRBD1
CASSLGTSSNQPQHF	TGTGCCAGCAGTTTGGGCACCTCGAGCAATCAGCCCCAGCATTTT	TRBJ1-5	TRBV27	.	.
CASSVEDSSLSSYNSPLHF	TGTGCCAGCAGCGTAGAAGACTCAAGCCTGAGCTCCTATAATTCACCCCTCCACTTT	TRBJ1-6	TRBV9	.	.
CASSLYSDTQYF	TGTGCCAGCAGCTTATACTCAGATACGCAGTATTTT	TRBJ2-3	TRBV7-2	.	.
CASSATGGYVPNTEAFF	TGCGCCAGCAGCGCGACAGGGGGCTACGTACCAAACACTGAAGCTTTCTTT	TRBJ1-1	TRBV5-1	.	TRBD1
CASPPSGGYQETQYF	TGTGCCAGCCCCCCTAGCGGGGGCTACCAAGAGACCCAGTACTTC	TRBJ2-5	TRBV6-4	.	TRBD2
CASIRQPNTEAFF	TGTGCCAGCATCCGACAGCCGAACACTGAAGCTTTCTTT	TRBJ1-1	TRBV12-3/TRBV12-4	.	.
CASSLQGQGTEAFF	TGTGCCAGCAGCCTACAAGGACAGGGCACTGAAGCTTTCTTT	TRBJ1-1	TRBV7-8	.	TRBD1
CASSSRDTNSPLHF	TGTGCCAGCAGCTCCCGGGACACAAATTCACCCCTCCACTTT	TRBJ1-6	TRBV7-8	once	.
CASSLIQSGANVLTF	TGCGCCAGCAGCTTGATACAGTCTGGGGCCAACGTCCTGACTTTC	TRBJ2-6	TRBV5-1	.	.
CASSQDLDTETAVGSPLHF	TGCGCCAGCAGCCAAGACCTGGACACGGAAACCGCCGTAGGTTCACCCCTCCACTTT	TRBJ1-6	TRBV4-1	.	.
CASSAGQSNTEAFF	TGTGCCAGCAGTGCGGGACAGTCGAACACTGAAGCTTTCTTT	TRBJ1-1	TRBV9	once	TRBD1